Each of the 18 T cell receptor beta chains below was sequenced from the same sample in a study of blood T cell repertoires in COVID-19. The data were produced by immunoSEQ multiplex PCR, yet TCRdb's version contains in-frame clones alone and is incomplete. Of 180,000 or so clones listed, 75% to 90% are singletons. The sample consisted of peripheral blood. The receptors derive from a middle-aged man with acute or convalescent COVID-19.

V gene TRBV29-1 combines with J gene TRBJ2-5; a weak D match, TRBD2 (6 bases). Trimming cost V 6 bases and J 5 bases, with 19 bases left between them. Germline V gene data show CDR1 as SQVTM and CDR2 as ANQGSEA. The CDR3 has 14 residues. CDR3 coding DNA: TGCAGCGTGGGTACTGGGGGGTTCGGGGAGACCCAGTACTTC. Amino acid sequence: CSVGTGGFGETQYF.

This clone came up once. The chain recombines TRBV18 with TRBJ2-3, with unresolved D. V was shortened by 0 bases and J by 2 bases, with 6 bases between the two germline ends. The germline V gene encodes CDR1 KGHSH and CDR2 LQKENI. This CDR3 contains 14 residues. The CDR3 coding sequence is TGTGCCAGCTCACCACCGGCCACCACAGATACGCAGTATTTT. It codes for CASSPPATTDTQYF.

The chain links TRBV19 to TRBJ1-2, with 9 bases that match TRBD1. The CDR3 has 15 amino acids. The trim removed 7 bases at V and 5 bases at J, leaving 11 bases unmatched. The V gene's germline CDR1 is LNHDA and CDR2 SQIVND (reference sequence). CDR3 DNA sequence: TGTGCCAGTACGCCCGTCGGGACAGGGAAATATGGCTACACCTTC. This translates into CASTPVGTGKYGYTF.

The J gene is TRBJ2-7, the V gene TRBV4-3; the D gene is possibly TRBD2 (6 bases). CDR1 and CDR2 (germline): LGHNA, YSLEER. The V end was cut by 2 bases, the J end by 3 bases, with 23 bases between. This CDR3 contains 18 residues. The CDR3 is CASSQSISLATLNYEQYF. The CDR3 DNA reads as TGCGCCAGCAGCCAATCCATTAGTCTAGCGACACTTAACTACGAGCAGTACTTC.

The rearrangement uses TRBV2 and TRBJ2-7; TRBD2 aligns across 14 bases. Germline CDR1 SNHLY, CDR2 FYNNEI. Trimming removed 2 bases from V and 5 bases from J; junction bases left unmatched: 2. This CDR3 spans 15 amino acids. This CDR3 reads CASSERGLAGDEQYF. The CDR3 DNA sequence: TGTGCCAGCAGTGAAAGGGGACTAGCGGGGGACGAGCAGTACTTC.

The rearrangement joins TRBV28 to TRBJ1-2; D remains unclear. The V end lost 2 bases, the J end lost 2 bases, and 9 bases lay between the germline ends. CDR1 is MDHEN, CDR2 SYDVKM, per germline. The CDR3 contains 14 residues. The CDR3 coding sequence is TGTGCCAGCAGTTTAGAGGGCGGAAACTATGGCTACACCTTC. It yields the protein CASSLEGGNYGYTF.

The genes are TRBV7-3 and TRBJ2-7; D might be TRBD1 (6 bases). The germline V gene encodes CDR1 SGHTA and CDR2 FQGTGA. V was trimmed by 5 bases and J by 5 bases, leaving 19 bases between them. The CDR3 covers 15 residues. The CDR3 region has the DNA TGTGCCAGCAGCATCCAACAGGGTCCCCTAGACGAGCAGTACTTC. It specifies CASSIQQGPLDEQYF.

This clone was observed a handful of times. Other nucleotide sequences from this sample produce the same CDR3. The chain has TRBV6-5 and TRBJ1-2, with D perhaps matching TRBD1 (5 bases). The ends were cut back, 3 bases at V and 3 bases at J, with 8 bases in the middle. The CDR3 covers 13 residues. CDR1 is MNHEY, CDR2 SVGAGI, per germline. CDR3 region: CASSYTGDYGYTF. Written as DNA, the CDR3 is TGTGCCAGCAGTTATACGGGGGACTATGGCTACACCTTC.

The chain has TRBV7-8 and TRBJ2-1; 12 bases match TRBD2. CDR3 length: 17 residues. Trimming took 1 base from V and 5 from J; bases not matched to a gene: 6. The germline V gene encodes CDR1 SGHVS and CDR2 FQNEAQ. CDR3 coding DNA: TGTGCCAGCAGCTTAGTATTTGGGACTAGCGGGCACAATGAGCAGTTCTTC. Its translation: CASSLVFGTSGHNEQFF.

The chain links TRBV15 to TRBJ2-1; 8 bases map to TRBD2. With 3 bases clipped from V and 10 bases from J, the junction kept 8 bases outside the gene matches. The length of the CDR3 is 14 residues. Looked up from germline, CDR1 is LNHNV and CDR2 is YYDKDF (reference sequence). In nucleotides, the CDR3 is TGTGCCACCAGCAGCCTATCAGTAGCGGGGGAGCAGTTCTTC. Translating it yields CATSSLSVAGEQFF.

V gene TRBV7-9 combines with J gene TRBJ1-4, with TRBD1 identical over 8 bases. The CDR3 runs 18 residues. CDR1 and CDR2 from the germline V gene are SEHNR and FQNEAQ (reference sequence). Unmatched junction bases numbered 10, after V lost 3 bases and J lost 1 base. CDR3 DNA: TGTGCCAGCAGCTTTTTGATTAACGGACAGGGAACTAATGAAAAACTGTTTTTT. As protein: CASSFLINGQGTNEKLFF.

This chain links TRBV27 with TRBJ2-7, with no clear D. The CDR3 consists of 14 residues. From germline, CDR1 is MNHEY and CDR2 SMNVEV (reference sequence). With 2 bases removed from V and 3 bases from J, the gap between germline ends came to 11 bases. The CDR3 sequence is CASSLNPPYYEQYF. CDR3 coding DNA: TGTGCCAGCAGTTTAAACCCCCCCTACTACGAGCAGTACTTC.

The rearrangement uses TRBV29-1 and TRBJ2-1; D unclear. V dropped 1 base and J dropped 7 bases, with 5 bases sitting between them. This CDR3 comprises 11 residues. From germline, CDR1 is SQVTM and CDR2 ANQGSEA. The CDR3: CSVEGQNEQFF. In DNA, the CDR3 is TGCAGCGTTGAAGGGCAGAATGAGCAGTTCTTC.

The V and J genes are TRBV5-1 and TRBJ1-2; D ambiguous. With 2 bases removed from V and 4 bases from J, the gap between germline ends came to 9 bases. The CDR3 sequence is 13 residues long. The germline V gene encodes CDR1 SGHRS and CDR2 YFSETQ. The CDR3 coding sequence is TGCGCCAGCAGCTTTACAGCATTCTATGGCTACACCTTC. Protein: CASSFTAFYGYTF.

This clone occurred once. This rearrangement joins TRBV29-1 to TRBJ1-2; no firm D call. The CDR3 spans 13 residues. Trimming took 5 bases from V and 5 from J, leaving 15 bases between them. Germline assignment: CDR1 SQVTM and CDR2 ANQGSEA. The CDR3 bases are TGCAGCGTTCGCGTAGCCGCTTGGTATGGCTACACCTTC. This encodes CSVRVAAWYGYTF.

The sample holds one count of this clone. The chain recombines TRBV5-1 with TRBJ2-3, with TRBD1 matching 10 bases. V lost 8 bases, J lost 1 base, and 4 bases stayed unmatched. This CDR3 contains 14 residues. In germline, CDR1 is SGHRS, CDR2 YFSETQ. This CDR3 reads CASRDRGGTDTQYF. CDR3 bases: TGCGCCAGTCGGGACAGGGGCGGCACAGATACGCAGTATTTT.

The chain joins TRBV5-1 to TRBJ1-2; weak D call: TRBD1 (5 bases). The germline V and J ends were trimmed by 1 base and 7 bases, with 17 bases remaining between them. CDR3 length: 15 amino acids. Germline-derived CDR1 and CDR2 are SGHRS and YFSETQ. The CDR3 here is CASSLLGAGLVGYTF. The CDR3 bases are TGCGCCAGCAGCTTGTTAGGGGCAGGTTTGGTTGGCTACACCTTC.

The CDR3 nucleotides read TGTGCCTGCTCTAACCCCCGATACGAGCAGTACTTC. This translates into CACSNPRYEQYF. The chain carries TRBV30 and TRBJ2-7; D unresolved. V was shortened by 6 bases and J by 4 bases, with 13 bases between the two germline ends. The germline V gene encodes CDR1 GTSNPN and CDR2 SVGIG (reference sequence). The CDR3 runs to 12 residues.